Listed here are 21 T cell receptor beta chains from one sample, sequenced in a study of monozygotic twins with inflammatory bowel disease. No DNA is given; TCRdb re-called the 5' RACE reads and lists each CDR3 protein once. The sample's table shows about 160,000 distinct CDR3 sequences. The sample consisted of blood. These receptors were collected from a human donor with ulcerative colitis or Crohn's disease, or a healthy co-twin of an affected twin (not recorded which).

The CDR3 is CAGSLRQGEKLFF. The V gene is TRBV5-4, the J gene TRBJ1-4; TCRdb gives TRBD1 as the D gene, but with no DNA this cannot be confirmed. Germline lookup yields CDR1 SGHNT and CDR2 YYREEE (reference sequence). The CDR3 has 13 amino acids.

The chain joins TRBV7-9 to TRBJ2-3. CDR1 is SEHNR and CDR2 is FQNEAQ in the germline V gene (reference sequence). The CDR3 runs to 14 residues. CDR3 residues: CASSLAGATDTQYF.

The chain combines TRBV4-3 with TRBJ2-3; TCRdb proposes TRBD1, but this gene call is untestable without DNA. Looked up from germline, CDR1 is LGHNA and CDR2 is YSLEER. The length of the CDR3 is 16 residues. The CDR3 spells CASSQDRTASTDTQYF.

The gene calls are TRBV7-2 and TRBJ2-7. This CDR3 is built from 15 residues. The V gene's germline CDR1 is SGHTA and CDR2 FQGNSA. The CDR3 region is CASSSGPQTRYEQYF.

The chain links TRBV6-1 to TRBJ1-5; lacking DNA, the TRBD1 call made by TCRdb goes unchecked. CDR3 length equals 14 residues. Germline assignment: CDR1 MNHNS and CDR2 SASEGT. CDR3 residues: CASSRGTGQQPQHF.

V is TRBV5-1 and J is TRBJ2-1; TCRdb selects TRBD2, and the lack of DNA leaves this call unchecked. Per the germline V gene, CDR1 is SGHRS and CDR2 is YFSETQ. This CDR3 comprises 15 residues. CDR3 residues: CASSVGLAQRNEQFF.

V is TRBV4-3 and J is TRBJ2-7. This CDR3 spans 15 amino acids. Germline V gene lookup returns CDR1 LGHNA and CDR2 YSLEER. CDR3 region: CASSPASGSYYEQYF.

CDR3 residues: CASSLEPSGSGEQYF. The V and J genes are TRBV11-2 and TRBJ2-7; the D call from TCRdb, TRBD2, cannot be confirmed without DNA. The CDR3 loop spans 15 amino acids. Germline loops: CDR1 SGHAT, CDR2 FQNNGV. Full variable domain (rest looked up from reference TRBV11-2 and TRBJ2-7): EAGVAQSPRYKIIEKRQSVAFWCNPISGHATLYWYQQILGQGPKLLIQFQNNGVVDDSQLPKDRFSAERLKGVDSTLKIQPAKLEDSAVYLCASSLEPSGSGEQYFGPGTRLTVT.

The chain recombines TRBV20-1 with TRBJ2-5. Germline CDR1 and CDR2: DFQATT and SNEGSKA (reference sequence). CDR3 size: 13 residues. CDR3 loop: CSASEGIQETQYF.

CDR3 residues: CASSLDGASSYEQYF. This chain connects TRBV7-2 to TRBJ2-7; as DNA is missing, the TRBD1 call by TCRdb cannot be tested. The CDR3 runs to 15 residues. Germline CDR1 and CDR2: SGHTA and FQGNSA.

V and J are TRBV7-9 and TRBJ2-1; there is no DNA to check the TCRdb D call of TRBD1. This CDR3 is built from 15 residues. CDR1 SEHNR and CDR2 FQNEAQ come from the germline V gene (reference sequence). CDR3 sequence: CASSFASGNYNEQFF.

The V gene is TRBV20-1, the J gene TRBJ2-5; TCRdb gives TRBD1 as the D gene, but with no DNA this cannot be confirmed. CDR1 is DFQATT, CDR2 SNEGSKA, per germline (reference sequence). CDR3 length: 14 residues. CDR3 loop: CSARKDRGRETQYF.

The chain joins TRBV3-1 to TRBJ2-7; the D gene TCRdb calls, TRBD1, cannot be checked with no DNA. CDR1 is LGHDT and CDR2 is YNNKEL in the germline V gene (reference sequence). This CDR3 is 13 amino acids long. CDR3 residues: CASSQGQGHEQYF.

CDR3 residues: CAVRDRNYGYTF. The genes are TRBV10-3 and TRBJ1-2; TCRdb indicates TRBD1, and absent DNA this call remains unverified. Germline assignment: CDR1 ENHRY and CDR2 SYGVKD. This CDR3 is 12 amino acids long.

The J gene is TRBJ2-6, the V gene TRBV6-5. This CDR3 has 13 amino acids. Germline loops: CDR1 MNHEY, CDR2 SVGAGI. The CDR3 region is CASSRSGANVLTF.

The chain employs TRBV20-1 and TRBJ2-1; TCRdb names TRBD1, which stays unverified in the absence of DNA. This CDR3 is built from 14 residues. The V gene's germline CDR1 is DFQATT and CDR2 SNEGSKA (reference sequence). CDR3 in amino acids: CSASLGPLYNEQFF.

This chain uses TRBV30 with TRBJ2-7; TCRdb designates TRBD1, a call that cannot be tested without DNA. Germline CDR1 and CDR2: GTSNPN and SVGIG (reference sequence). This CDR3 contains 14 residues. Here the CDR3 reads CAWGGPGGTYEQYF.

The V gene is TRBV13, the J gene TRBJ2-1; TCRdb calls TRBD2, which cannot be checked without DNA. The germline gives CDR1 PRHDT, CDR2 FYEKMQ (reference sequence). The CDR3 runs to 21 residues. The CDR3 loop reads CASSSLPGLAGGPSSYNEQFF.

The chain carries TRBV29-1 and TRBJ1-2. CDR1 is SQVTM and CDR2 is ANQGSEA in the germline V gene. The CDR3 has 11 residues. CDR3 protein: CSVGSLYGYTF.

The CDR3: CASSNRGNQPQHF. The chain is built from TRBV28 and TRBJ1-5; TCRdb selects TRBD1, and the lack of DNA leaves this call unchecked. Germline-derived CDR1 and CDR2 are MDHEN and SYDVKM. The length of the CDR3 is 13 residues.

The chain recombines TRBV7-2 with TRBJ2-3. Germline CDR1 reads SGHTA; CDR2 reads FQGNSA. The CDR3 sequence is 14 residues long. The CDR3 here is CASSPSVGTDTQYF.